This T cell receptor beta chain was identified in a study of blood T cells in healthy people across ages. Then a second PCR, running about 6 to 12 cycles, was carried out with a sample-barcoded 5' primer and a J-beta primer mix. TCRdb passed the 5' RACE reads through MiXCR, listing each CDR3 protein once. The table includes hundreds of thousands of distinct CDR3 sequences, 45% to 55% detected once. Whole-study results and caveats: Unsorted PBMCs ruled out conclusive naive versus antigen-experienced comparison.

About this clonotype: Its antigen is still unknown.

V was trimmed by 6 bases and J by 2 bases, leaving 11 bases between them. The germline V gene has CDR1 ENHRY and CDR2 SYGVKD. CDR3 length equals 13 residues. The V call is TRBV10-3, the J call TRBJ2-7, with TRBD2 as a possible D gene (5 bases). The sequence derives from a man at least 80 years old in good health. Sequences were obtained from blood. The CDR3 reads CAIRSSRAYEQYF. CDR3 in DNA: TGTGCCATCAGATCTAGCCGAGCCTACGAGCAGTACTTC.